This T cell receptor beta chain was profiled in a study of graft-versus-host responses after intestinal transplantation. Study details: Isolated intestinal, liver-intestinal, or multivisceral transplants were what recipients had. After anti-thymocyte globulin induction, recipients took tacrolimus and steroids for 3 to 4 years.

CDR3 length: 16 residues. Germline CDR1 and CDR2: MNHEY and SMNVEV (reference sequence). With 5 bases clipped from V and 0 bases from J, the junction kept 5 bases outside the gene matches. Overall study findings and caveats: Recipient marrow contained GvH clones, some of which appeared first in ileum or blood. The highest levels of circulating GvH clones went along with early declines in HvG clones after transplant.

Sequencing was performed with immunoSEQ multiplex PCR; in TCRdb, only in-frame clones are kept and a portion is missing. The sample lists tens of thousands of clones, roughly 90% seen once, with approximately 2.7% in the top ten. A note on this clone: Its specificity is not known.

This TCR came from a human donor who received an intestinal transplant. The V call is TRBV27, the J call TRBJ2-1; 9 bases are shared with TRBD2. The sequenced sample was unstimulated CD8+ T cells sorted from spleen or lymph node cells, obtained before intestinal transplant. CDR3 nucleotides: TGTGCCAGCAGTCCCCTTAGCGGGAGCTCCTACAATGAGCAGTTCTTC. As protein: CASSPLSGSSYNEQFF.